This entry lists 25 T cell receptor beta chains sequenced from one sample in a study of blood T cell repertoires in COVID-19. Produced via immunoSEQ multiplex PCR; TCRdb's table is partial and in-frame only. The repertoire has about 210,000 clones, approximately 91% of them found once; the top ten carry about 5%. Sequencing used peripheral blood. These receptors originate from a middle-aged woman with acute or convalescent COVID-19.

The rearrangement joins TRBV10-2 to TRBJ2-5, with 11 bases that match TRBD2. Germline lookup yields CDR1 WSHSY and CDR2 SAAADI. The trim removed 6 bases at V and 2 bases at J, leaving 5 bases unmatched. This CDR3 spans 15 amino acids. CDR3 coding DNA: TGCGCCAGCAGGGCTAGCGGGGGGACACAAGAGACCCAGTACTTC. Protein sequence: CASRASGGTQETQYF.

The chain couples TRBV13 to TRBJ1-1; 9 bases align to TRBD1. Germline V CDR1 and CDR2: PRHDT, FYEKMQ (reference sequence). This CDR3 has 17 amino acids. V gave up 0 bases and J gave up 5 bases; unmatched junction bases: 10. The CDR3 reads CASSLGSNRGRDTEAFF. DNA for the CDR3: TGTGCCAGCAGCTTAGGATCGAACAGGGGGCGCGATACTGAAGCTTTCTTT.

V usage is TRBV7-2 and J usage is TRBJ1-5; possibly TRBD1 for D (5 bases). Germline CDR1 is SGHTA and CDR2 is FQGNSA. The ends were cut back, 1 base at V and 2 bases at J, with 6 bases in the middle. The length of the CDR3 is 14 residues. The CDR3 bases are TGTGCCAGCAGCTTAGGGGGCGGCAATCAGCCCCAGCATTTT. Protein: CASSLGGGNQPQHF.

This clone was seen a handful of times. This rearrangement joins TRBV6-5 to TRBJ1-6, with 9 bases matching TRBD1. CDR1 is MNHEY, CDR2 SVGAGI, per germline. V trimming: 6 bases; J trimming: 7 bases; junction bases outside the gene matches: 4. The CDR3 is made up of 14 amino acids. Here the CDR3 DNA reads TGTGCCAGCAGGGGACAGGGCTCGAATTCACCCCTCCACTTT. This gives the protein CASRGQGSNSPLHF.

The rearrangement uses TRBV6-1 and TRBJ1-5, with a weak D call TRBD1 (6 bases). The CDR3 length is 14 residues. The germline gives CDR1 MNHNS, CDR2 SASEGT. V was trimmed by 7 bases and J by 7 bases, leaving 17 bases between them. The CDR3 region has the DNA TGTGCCAGCAAAGGAGTGGGCACAGGGCAGCCCCAGCATTTT. This sequence encodes CASKGVGTGQPQHF.

The rearrangement links TRBV6-4 to TRBJ1-2, with 8 bases lining up with TRBD1. The CDR3 length is 17 residues. The J segment lost 2 bases and the V segment lost 5 bases, leaving 13 bases of the junction unmatched. In germline, CDR1 is MRHNA, CDR2 SNTAGT. The CDR3 sequence is CASSQAGGPPANYGYTF. CDR3 nucleotide sequence: TGTGCCAGCAGTCAGGCAGGGGGCCCCCCCGCCAACTATGGCTACACCTTC.

This clone was recorded only once. The chain employs TRBV9 and TRBJ2-1; 12 nucleotides agree with TRBD2. The V and J ends lost 4 bases and 11 bases, in that order; junction bases with no gene match: 10. This CDR3 region has 15 residues. From germline, CDR1 is SGDLS and CDR2 YYNGEE. In DNA form, the CDR3 reads TGTGCCAGCAGCACTCCGGGGCTAGCGGGGGGGCAGCAGTTCTTC. Its protein is CASSTPGLAGGQQFF.

The DNA of the CDR3 is TGCGCCAGCAAAAGGACTAGCGGGGCGTACAATGAGCAGTTCTTC. This translates into CASKRTSGAYNEQFF. This chain connects TRBV5-1 to TRBJ2-1; 12 nucleotides agree with TRBD2. The length of the CDR3 is 15 residues. Germline lookup yields CDR1 SGHRS and CDR2 YFSETQ. V lost 6 bases, J lost 4 bases, and 5 bases stayed unmatched.

The chain is built from TRBV4-1 and TRBJ2-3; TRBD1 agrees at 8 bases. Looked up from germline, CDR1 is MGHRA and CDR2 is YSYEKL. The CDR3 totals 15 residues. V trimming: 2 bases; J trimming: 7 bases; junction bases outside the gene matches: 8. This CDR3 is CASSQTDRAHNTQYF. Here the CDR3 DNA reads TGCGCCAGCAGCCAAACGGACAGGGCCCATAATACGCAGTATTTT.

This rearrangement joins TRBV11-3 to TRBJ2-2; 10 bases are a match to TRBD1. V was pared by 3 bases and J by 6 bases, with 10 bases of the junction left unmatched. The CDR3 has 17 amino acids. CDR1 is SGHNT, CDR2 YENEEA, per germline. As DNA, the CDR3 is TGTGCCAGCAGCTTTGGACAGGGGGTTGGTGAATCCGGGGAGCTGTTTTTT. Translated: CASSFGQGVGESGELFF.

The chain uses TRBV2 and TRBJ1-1; the match to TRBD1 covers 8 bases. V lost 8 bases and J lost 0; bases outside the gene matches: 5. CDR3 size: 14 residues. In germline, CDR1 is SNHLY, CDR2 FYNNEI. The CDR3 loop reads CASRRQGMNTEAFF. The CDR3 region has the DNA TGTGCCAGCCGTCGACAGGGGATGAACACTGAAGCTTTCTTT.

The J gene is TRBJ1-3, the V gene TRBV11-2; no clear D. With 5 bases removed from V and 0 bases from J, the gap between germline ends came to 11 bases. The germline V gene has CDR1 SGHAT and CDR2 FQNNGV. This CDR3 region has 15 residues. CDR3 amino acids: CASSRHLLSGNTIYF. CDR3 nucleotides: TGTGCCAGCAGCCGACACCTACTCTCTGGAAACACCATATATTTT.

This clone was recorded only once. The chain joins TRBV6-6 to TRBJ1-2, with TRBD1 identical over 8 bases. Germline V gives CDR1 MNHNY, CDR2 SVGAGI (reference sequence). V was pared by 0 bases and J by 2 bases, with 2 bases of the junction left unmatched. The CDR3 runs to 15 residues. Here the CDR3 reads CASSYSGQANYGYTF. Written as DNA, the CDR3 is TGTGCCAGCAGTTACTCGGGACAGGCCAACTATGGCTACACCTTC.

The V call is TRBV6-5, the J call TRBJ1-6; D gene unclear. The CDR3 has 15 amino acids. V was shortened by 0 bases and J by 7 bases, with 10 bases between the two germline ends. Germline V CDR1 and CDR2: MNHEY, SVGAGI. In DNA form, the CDR3 reads TGTGCCAGCAGTTACTCGAGCGGGGTGAATTCACCCCTCCACTTT. As protein: CASSYSSGVNSPLHF.

The table lists this clone with many counts. The V gene is TRBV4-2, the J gene TRBJ2-3; TRBD2 agrees at 15 bases. V lost 4 bases and J lost 1; bases outside the gene matches: 9. Germline assignment: CDR1 LGHNA and CDR2 YNFKEQ. This CDR3 is built from 19 residues. The DNA of the CDR3 is TGTGCCAGCAGCCTCGGGACTAGCGGGGGGTCTCTGGGCACAGATACGCAGTATTTT. Its protein product is CASSLGTSGGSLGTDTQYF.

This clone was picked up a small number of times. J is TRBJ1-5 and V is TRBV19; no clear D. The germline V gene encodes CDR1 LNHDA and CDR2 SQIVND (reference sequence). This CDR3 spans 15 amino acids. Trimming shortened V by 6 bases and J by 5 bases, and 17 bases separated the two germline ends. For the CDR3, the DNA is TGTGCCAGTAGGTGGCAGGCGGGGTCCGATCAGCCCCAGCATTTT. Translating gives CASRWQAGSDQPQHF.

The V and J genes are TRBV2 and TRBJ1-2; no clear D. The CDR3 runs 11 residues. The V gene's germline CDR1 is SNHLY and CDR2 FYNNEI. V lost 3 bases and J lost 4, with 3 bases in between. The CDR3 nucleotides are TGTGCCAGCAGTGACCTCTATGGCTACACCTTC. It encodes CASSDLYGYTF.

The chain recombines TRBV27 with TRBJ1-2; 8 nucleotides align to TRBD1. The CDR3 is made up of 15 amino acids. The V segment lost 6 bases and the J segment 4 bases; nucleotides outside the gene matches: 10. Germline assignment: CDR1 MNHEY and CDR2 SMNVEV (reference sequence). The CDR3 region has the DNA TGTGCCAGCAGGCAAAAAGCAGGGGGCGGCTATGGCTACACCTTC. It is translated as CASRQKAGGGYGYTF.

The count of this clone is one. This chain uses TRBV7-2 with TRBJ2-7, with TRBD2 matching 7 bases. V shed 2 bases, J shed 3 bases, and the junction held 7 bases outside the gene matches. CDR1 SGHTA and CDR2 FQGNSA come from the germline V gene. This CDR3 is 15 amino acids long. The CDR3 nucleotides read TGTGCCAGCAGCTTACAAGCGGGGAGAAACTACGAGCAGTACGTC. As protein: CASSLQAGRNYEQYV.

The chain has TRBV6-4 and TRBJ2-1; TRBD2 aligns across 13 bases. Germline-derived CDR1 and CDR2 are MRHNA and SNTAGT. This CDR3 spans 18 amino acids. V gave up 5 bases and J gave up 1 base; unmatched junction bases: 8. The CDR3 DNA reads TGTGCCAGCAGTCGTCGGACTAGCGGGGGCCCATCCTACAATGAGCAGTTCTTC. This translates into CASSRRTSGGPSYNEQFF.

The chain uses TRBV5-6 and TRBJ2-3, with TRBD1 matching 7 bases. Per germline, CDR1 SGHDT and CDR2 YYEEEE. CDR3 size: 14 residues. Germline trimming cut 3 bases from V and 5 bases from J; bases unmatched to any gene: 6. CDR3 nucleotide sequence: TGTGCCAGCAGCTGGGGGACAGTGGGAGATACGCAGTATTTT. Translation gives CASSWGTVGDTQYF.

This clone showed up just a few times. The chain uses TRBV24-1 and TRBJ1-1, with 8 bases matching TRBD1. Germline V gene sequence: CDR1 KGHDR, CDR2 SFDVKD. The CDR3 extends over 14 amino acids. V was clipped by 7 bases and J by 10 bases; unmatched bases: 13. CDR3 nucleotide sequence: TGTGCCACCAGAGCGGGCGGACAGGGCCTGCGAGCTTTCTTT. Amino acids: CATRAGGQGLRAFF.

The chain carries TRBV3-1 (or the pseudogene TRBV3-2) and TRBJ1-1; 7 bases agree with TRBD1. This CDR3 has 14 residues. In germline, CDR1 is LGHDT, CDR2 YNNKEL (reference sequence). Germline trimming cut 7 bases from V and 1 base from J; bases unmatched to any gene: 6. The CDR3 loop reads CASIGGFWNTEAFF. The CDR3 nucleotides are TGTGCCAGCATAGGGGGCTTTTGGAACACTGAAGCTTTCTTT.

This chain uses TRBV6-5 with TRBJ2-7, with 10 bases aligning to TRBD1. CDR1 MNHEY and CDR2 SVGAGI come from the germline V gene. Germline trimming cut 11 bases from V and 4 bases from J; bases unmatched to any gene: 14. The CDR3 runs 15 residues. CDR3 sequence reads: CASNSGTGALYEQYV. In DNA form, the CDR3 reads TGTGCCTCCAATTCCGGGACAGGGGCGTTATACGAGCAGTACGTC.

The chain is built from TRBV6-5 and TRBJ2-7; 7 bases match TRBD1. The CDR3 spans 15 residues. The ends lost 5 bases at V and 1 base at J; junction bases unmatched: 8. Germline CDR1 and CDR2: MNHEY and SVGAGI. The chain's CDR3 is CASSLGTVSSYEQYV. The CDR3 coding sequence is TGTGCCAGCAGTCTCGGGACAGTAAGTTCCTACGAGCAGTACGTC.